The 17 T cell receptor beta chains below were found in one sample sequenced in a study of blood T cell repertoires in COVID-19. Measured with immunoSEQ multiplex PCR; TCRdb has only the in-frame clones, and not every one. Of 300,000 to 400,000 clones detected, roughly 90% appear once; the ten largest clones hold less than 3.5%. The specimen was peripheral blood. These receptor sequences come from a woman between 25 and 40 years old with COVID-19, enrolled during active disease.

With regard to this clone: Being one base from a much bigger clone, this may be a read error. The CDR3 DNA follows: TGTGCCAGCAGCCCTAGCACAGATACGCAGTATTTT. Translated: CASSPSTDTQYF. The chain links TRBV9 to TRBJ2-3; D is undetermined. The CDR3 loop spans 12 amino acids. The V and J ends lost 4 bases and 0 bases respectively, with 3 bases between them. CDR1 SGDLS and CDR2 YYNGEE come from the germline V gene.

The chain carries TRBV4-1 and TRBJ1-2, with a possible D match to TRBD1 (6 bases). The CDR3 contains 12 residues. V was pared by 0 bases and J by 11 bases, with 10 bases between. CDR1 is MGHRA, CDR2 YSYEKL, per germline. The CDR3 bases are TGCGCCAGCAGCCAAGAACAGGGAGAATACACCTTC. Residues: CASSQEQGEYTF.

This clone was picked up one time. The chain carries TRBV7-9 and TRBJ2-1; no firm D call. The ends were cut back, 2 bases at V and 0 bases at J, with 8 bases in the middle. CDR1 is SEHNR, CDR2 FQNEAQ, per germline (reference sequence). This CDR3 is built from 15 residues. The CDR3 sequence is CASSLYRDSYNEQFF. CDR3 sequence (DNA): TGTGCCAGCAGCTTATATCGAGACTCCTACAATGAGCAGTTCTTC.

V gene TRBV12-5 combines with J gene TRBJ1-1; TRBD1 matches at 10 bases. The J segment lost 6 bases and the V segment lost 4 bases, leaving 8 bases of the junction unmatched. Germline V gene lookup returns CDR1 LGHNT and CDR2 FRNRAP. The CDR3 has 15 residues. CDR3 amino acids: CASGSPGQGRPEAFF. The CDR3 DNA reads TGTGCTAGTGGTTCCCCGGGACAGGGGAGGCCTGAAGCTTTCTTT.

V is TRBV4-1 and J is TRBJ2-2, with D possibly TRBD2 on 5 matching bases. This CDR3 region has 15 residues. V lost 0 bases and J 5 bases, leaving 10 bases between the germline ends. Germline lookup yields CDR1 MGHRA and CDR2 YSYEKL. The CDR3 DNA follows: TGCGCCAGCAGCCAAGAATGGAGGATGACCGGGGAGCTGTTTTTT. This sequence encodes CASSQEWRMTGELFF.

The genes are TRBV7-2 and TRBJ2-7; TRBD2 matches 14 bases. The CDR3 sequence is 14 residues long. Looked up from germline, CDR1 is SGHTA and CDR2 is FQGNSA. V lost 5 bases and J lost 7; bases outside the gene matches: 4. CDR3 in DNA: TGTGCCAGCAGCCCCGGACTAGCGGGAGGAGAGCAGTACTTC. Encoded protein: CASSPGLAGGEQYF. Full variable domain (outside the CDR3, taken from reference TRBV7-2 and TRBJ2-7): GAGVSQSPSNKVTEKGKDVELRCDPISGHTALYWYRQSLGQGLEFLIYFQGNSAPDKSGLPSDRFSAERTGGSVSTLTIQRTQQEDSAVYLCASSPGLAGGEQYFGPGTRLTVT.

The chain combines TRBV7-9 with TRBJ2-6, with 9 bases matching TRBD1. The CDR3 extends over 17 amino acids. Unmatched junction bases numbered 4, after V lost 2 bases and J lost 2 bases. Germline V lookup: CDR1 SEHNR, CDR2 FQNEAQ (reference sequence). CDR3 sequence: CASSLTGGIAGANVLTF. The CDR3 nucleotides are TGTGCCAGCAGCTTAACAGGGGGCATAGCTGGGGCCAACGTCCTGACTTTC.

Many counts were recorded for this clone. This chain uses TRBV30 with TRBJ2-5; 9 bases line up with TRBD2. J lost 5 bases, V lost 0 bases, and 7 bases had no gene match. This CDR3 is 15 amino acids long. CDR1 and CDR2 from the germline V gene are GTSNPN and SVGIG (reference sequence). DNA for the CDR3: TGTGCCTGGAGTGTACCACCTAGCGGGATCGAGACCCAGTACTTC. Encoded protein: CAWSVPPSGIETQYF.

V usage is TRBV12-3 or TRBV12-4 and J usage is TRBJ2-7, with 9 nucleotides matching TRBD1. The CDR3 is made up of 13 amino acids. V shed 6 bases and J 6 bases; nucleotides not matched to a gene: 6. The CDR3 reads CASSNRDRVEQYF. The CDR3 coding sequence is TGTGCCAGCAGCAATCGGGACAGGGTCGAGCAGTACTTC.

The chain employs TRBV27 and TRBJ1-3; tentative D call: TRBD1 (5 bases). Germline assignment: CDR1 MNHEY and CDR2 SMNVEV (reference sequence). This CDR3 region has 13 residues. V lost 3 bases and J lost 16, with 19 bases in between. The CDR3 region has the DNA TGTGCCAGCAGTTTTCGGCAGGGAGGGCCCACGTATTTT. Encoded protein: CASSFRQGGPTYF.

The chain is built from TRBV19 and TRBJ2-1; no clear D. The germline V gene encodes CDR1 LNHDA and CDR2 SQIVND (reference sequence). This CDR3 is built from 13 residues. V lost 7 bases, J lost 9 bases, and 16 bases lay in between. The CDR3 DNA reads TGTGCCAGTATTGGTAGGCTAGAGAGTGAGCAGTTCTTC. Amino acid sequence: CASIGRLESEQFF.

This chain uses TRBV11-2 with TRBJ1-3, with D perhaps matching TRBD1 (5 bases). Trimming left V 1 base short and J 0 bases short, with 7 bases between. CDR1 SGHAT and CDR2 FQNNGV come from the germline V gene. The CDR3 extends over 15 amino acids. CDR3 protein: CASSLGGGSGNTIYF. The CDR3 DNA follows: TGTGCCAGCAGCTTAGGCGGGGGCTCTGGAAACACCATATATTTT.

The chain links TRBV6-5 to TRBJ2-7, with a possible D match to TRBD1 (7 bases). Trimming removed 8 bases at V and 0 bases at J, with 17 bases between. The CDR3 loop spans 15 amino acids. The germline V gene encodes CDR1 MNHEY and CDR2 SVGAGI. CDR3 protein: CASLRAGGSSYEQYF. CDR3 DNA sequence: TGTGCCAGCCTTCGGGCAGGGGGGAGCTCCTACGAGCAGTACTTC.

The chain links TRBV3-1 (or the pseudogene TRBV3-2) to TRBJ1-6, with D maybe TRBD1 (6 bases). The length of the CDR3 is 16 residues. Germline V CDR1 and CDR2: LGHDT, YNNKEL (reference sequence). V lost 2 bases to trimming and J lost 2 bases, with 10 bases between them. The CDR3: CASSQSRQAYNSPLHF. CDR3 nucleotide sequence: TGTGCCAGCAGCCAATCGAGACAGGCCTATAATTCACCCCTCCACTTT.

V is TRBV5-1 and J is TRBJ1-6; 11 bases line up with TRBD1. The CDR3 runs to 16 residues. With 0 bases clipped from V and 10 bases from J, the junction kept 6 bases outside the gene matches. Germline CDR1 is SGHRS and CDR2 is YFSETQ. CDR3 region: CASSLGPGQGGSPLHF. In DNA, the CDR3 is TGCGCCAGCAGCTTGGGGCCGGGACAGGGGGGCTCACCCCTCCACTTT.

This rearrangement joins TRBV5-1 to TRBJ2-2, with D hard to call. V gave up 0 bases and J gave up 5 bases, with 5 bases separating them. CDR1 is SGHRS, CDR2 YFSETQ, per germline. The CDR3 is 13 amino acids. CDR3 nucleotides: TGCGCCAGCAGCTTGGTCGGGACCGGGGAGCTGTTTTTT. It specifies CASSLVGTGELFF.

CDR3: CASSIETGYEQYF. The CDR3 DNA reads as TGTGCCAGTAGTATCGAGACAGGGTACGAGCAGTACTTC. The chain uses TRBV19 and TRBJ2-7; TRBD1 agrees at 7 bases. Germline CDR1 reads LNHDA; CDR2 reads SQIVND (reference sequence). V was pared by 3 bases and J by 4 bases, with 3 bases of the junction left unmatched. The CDR3 is 13 residues long.